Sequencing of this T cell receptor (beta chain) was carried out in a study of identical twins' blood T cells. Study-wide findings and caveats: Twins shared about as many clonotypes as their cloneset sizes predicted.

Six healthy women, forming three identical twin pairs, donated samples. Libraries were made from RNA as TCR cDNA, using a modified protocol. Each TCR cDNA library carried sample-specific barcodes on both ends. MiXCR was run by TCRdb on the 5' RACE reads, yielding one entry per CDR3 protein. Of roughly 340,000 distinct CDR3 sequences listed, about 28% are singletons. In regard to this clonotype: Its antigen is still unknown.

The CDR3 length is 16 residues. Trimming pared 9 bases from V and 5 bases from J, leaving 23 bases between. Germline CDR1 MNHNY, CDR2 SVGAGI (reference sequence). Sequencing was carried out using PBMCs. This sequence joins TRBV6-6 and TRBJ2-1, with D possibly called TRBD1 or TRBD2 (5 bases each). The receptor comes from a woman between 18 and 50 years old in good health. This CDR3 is CASSPLRDLANNEQFF. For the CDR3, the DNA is TGTGCCAGTTCCCCCCTTAGGGACCTAGCAAACAATGAGCAGTTCTTC.